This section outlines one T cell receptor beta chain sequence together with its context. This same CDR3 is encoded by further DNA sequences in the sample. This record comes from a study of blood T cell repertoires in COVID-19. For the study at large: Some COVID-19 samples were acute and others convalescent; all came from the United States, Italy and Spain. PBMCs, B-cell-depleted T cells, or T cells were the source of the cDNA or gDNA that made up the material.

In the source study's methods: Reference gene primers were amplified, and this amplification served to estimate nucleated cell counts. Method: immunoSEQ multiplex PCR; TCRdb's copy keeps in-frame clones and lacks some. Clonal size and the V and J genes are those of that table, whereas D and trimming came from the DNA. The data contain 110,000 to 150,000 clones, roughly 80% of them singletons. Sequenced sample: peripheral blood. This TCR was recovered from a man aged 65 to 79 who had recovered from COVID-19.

This chain's CDR3 is CASSPPSAGVNTEAFF. CDR3 nucleotides: TGTGCCAGCTCACCACCGTCGGCAGGGGTGAACACTGAAGCTTTCTTT. The chain employs TRBV18 and TRBJ1-1; D is perhaps TRBD1 (6 bases). Germline V lookup: CDR1 KGHSH, CDR2 LQKENI. Trimming took off 0 bases at V and 0 bases at J, with 11 bases between the two ends. The CDR3 runs to 16 residues.